These 29 T cell receptor beta chains were all obtained from the same sample, sequenced in a study of T cell responses to AZD1222 COVID-19 vaccine. Generated by immunoSEQ multiplex PCR, the TCRdb table keeps only in-frame clones and is missing some. The table shows around 160,000 clones, with 92% occurring only once. The specimen comprised peripheral blood, sampled 28 days after the second AZD1222 dose. Every receptor here comes from an adult who received the AZD1222 COVID-19 vaccine.

The chain uses TRBV6-5 and TRBJ1-5; D remains unclear. Germline CDR1 and CDR2: MNHEY and SVGAGI. This CDR3 spans 12 amino acids. The V end lost 8 bases, the J end lost 7 bases, and 12 bases lay between the germline ends. The CDR3 DNA reads TGTGCCAGCGGACGAGGGTGGCAGCCCCAGCATTTT. It encodes CASGRGWQPQHF.

V is TRBV6-5 and J is TRBJ1-6, with 9 positions matching TRBD1. Looked up from germline, CDR1 is MNHEY and CDR2 is SVGAGI. The CDR3 runs 15 residues. V trimming: 6 bases; J trimming: 10 bases; junction bases outside the gene matches: 10. In nucleotides, the CDR3 is TGTGCCAGCAGCCCACGAACAGGGGGCGGGTCACCCCTCCACTTT. Protein product: CASSPRTGGGSPLHF.

The V gene is TRBV3-1 (or the pseudogene TRBV3-2), the J gene TRBJ1-6; D gene unclear. Per the germline V gene, CDR1 is LGHDT and CDR2 is YNNKEL (reference sequence). This CDR3 is built from 12 residues. Trimming removed 0 bases at V and 6 bases at J, with 0 bases between. The CDR3 coding sequence is TGTGCCAGCAGCCAAGATAATTCACCCCTCCACTTT. This translates into CASSQDNSPLHF.

This clone came up once. V gene TRBV29-1 combines with J gene TRBJ1-3, with D uncertain. The germline gives CDR1 SQVTM, CDR2 ANQGSEA. V lost 3 bases and J 0 bases, leaving 9 bases between the germline ends. The CDR3 is 14 residues long. CDR3: CSVDPDSSGNTIYF. CDR3 DNA: TGCAGCGTTGACCCGGATAGCTCTGGAAACACCATATATTTT.

The CDR3 here is CASSVTTGLIYGYTF. The CDR3 nucleotides read TGTGCCAGCAGCGTTACGACAGGATTAATCTATGGCTACACCTTC. V gene TRBV9 combines with J gene TRBJ1-2; TRBD1 might be the D (6 bases). Germline V gene sequence: CDR1 SGDLS, CDR2 YYNGEE. There are 15 residues in the CDR3. Trimming stripped 2 bases from V and 4 bases from J, with 15 bases between.

The chain is built from TRBV11-1 and TRBJ2-1; the D gene is possibly TRBD1 (7 bases). Germline V gene data show CDR1 as SGHAT and CDR2 as FQDESV (reference sequence). The V end was cut by 0 bases, the J end by 8 bases, with 17 bases between. The CDR3 runs 16 residues. The CDR3 bases are TGTGCCAGCAGCTTAGCGACCCTTGGAGGGGGCGATGAGCAGTTCTTC. It yields the protein CASSLATLGGGDEQFF.

V is TRBV15 and J is TRBJ1-1, with unresolved D. In germline, CDR1 is LNHNV, CDR2 YYDKDF (reference sequence). Trimming removed 0 bases from V and 6 bases from J, with 11 bases in between. This CDR3 region has 14 residues. The CDR3, as DNA: TGTGCCACCAGCAGAGATACCCGTGAGGCTGAAGCTTTCTTT. Its protein product is CATSRDTREAEAFF.

The V call is TRBV6-5, the J call TRBJ1-1; D gene uncertain. The CDR3 covers 13 residues. The germline V gene encodes CDR1 MNHEY and CDR2 SVGAGI. V lost 8 bases and J 2 bases, leaving 12 bases between the germline ends. The CDR3 bases are TGTGCCAGCCACGCCGGGATAAACACTGAAGCTTTCTTT. It translates to CASHAGINTEAFF.

The chain employs TRBV3-1 (or the pseudogene TRBV3-2) and TRBJ2-1, with TRBD1 identical over 9 bases. Germline CDR1 is LGHDT and CDR2 is YNNKEL (reference sequence). The length of the CDR3 is 15 residues. The V segment lost 6 bases and the J segment 6 bases; nucleotides outside the gene matches: 9. The CDR3 loop is CASSHRGLNFNEQFF. CDR3 in DNA: TGTGCCAGCAGTCACAGGGGGCTGAATTTCAATGAGCAGTTCTTC.

The chain has TRBV6-5 and TRBJ1-6, with 10 positions matching TRBD1. The germline gives CDR1 MNHEY, CDR2 SVGAGI. The CDR3 runs 15 residues. Trimming at V came to 6 bases and at J to 10 bases, leaving 9 bases not matched to a gene. The CDR3 bases are TGTGCCAGCAGCCAGACAGGGGGCGAGGGATCACCCCTCCACTTT. Protein: CASSQTGGEGSPLHF.

CDR3 sequence reads: CASVSGRGGETQYF. The CDR3 region has the DNA TGTGCCAGCGTCTCGGGCAGGGGCGGGGAGACCCAGTACTTC. V usage is TRBV5-5 and J usage is TRBJ2-5; possible D gene TRBD1, 6 bases. The CDR3 covers 14 residues. V was clipped by 7 bases and J by 5 bases, with 18 bases between them. Germline CDR1 is SGHKS and CDR2 is YYEKEE (reference sequence).

This chain joins TRBV27 and TRBJ2-7; possible D gene TRBD1, 5 bases. V was cut by 5 bases and J by 4 bases, with 12 bases left in between. In germline, CDR1 is MNHEY, CDR2 SMNVEV (reference sequence). The CDR3 extends over 13 amino acids. The CDR3 reads CASSTPPGYEQYF. The CDR3, as DNA: TGTGCCAGCAGTACACCACCAGGGTACGAGCAGTACTTC.

V gene TRBV19 combines with J gene TRBJ1-5; 12 bases match TRBD1. The CDR3 runs 16 residues. The V and J ends lost 3 bases and 7 bases, in that order; junction bases with no gene match: 7. CDR1 and CDR2 from the germline V gene are LNHDA and SQIVND (reference sequence). CDR3 amino acids: CASSIRGQGAAQPQHF. For the CDR3, the DNA is TGTGCCAGTAGTATTCGGGGACAGGGGGCGGCCCAGCCCCAGCATTTT.

The chain carries TRBV11-2 and TRBJ1-2, with TRBD1 matching over 7 bases. J was trimmed by 6 bases and V by 5 bases; bases with no gene match: 6. The CDR3 covers 13 residues. Per the germline V gene, CDR1 is SGHAT and CDR2 is FQNNGV. This CDR3 is CASSLGTADGYTF. The CDR3 region has the DNA TGTGCCAGCAGCCTCGGGACAGCGGATGGCTACACCTTC.

The CDR3: CASSVSLNGGYGYTF. Written as DNA, the CDR3 is TGTGCCAGCAGCGTATCCCTCAATGGGGGCTATGGCTACACCTTC. The chain couples TRBV9 to TRBJ1-2; the D gene is possibly TRBD1 (5 bases). Germline V gene data show CDR1 as SGDLS and CDR2 as YYNGEE. The CDR3 runs 15 residues. V shed 1 base and J shed 4 bases, with 14 bases lying between them.

The chain has TRBV5-4 and TRBJ1-3; the D is unclear. The germline V gene has CDR1 SGHNT and CDR2 YYREEE (reference sequence). The length of the CDR3 is 15 residues. V was shortened by 3 bases and J by 0 bases, with 10 bases between the two germline ends. The CDR3 DNA sequence: TGTGCCAGCAGCTCATACAAGAGCTCTGGAAACACCATATATTTT. Translated: CASSSYKSSGNTIYF.

The genes are TRBV3-1 (or the pseudogene TRBV3-2) and TRBJ1-1; weak D call: TRBD1 (6 bases). The CDR3 has 13 residues. V lost 4 bases, J lost 7 bases, and 13 bases lay in between. CDR1 is LGHDT and CDR2 is YNNKEL in the germline V gene (reference sequence). CDR3 coding DNA: TGTGCCAGCAGCCGAAGGACAGACCTTGAAGCTTTCTTT. It encodes CASSRRTDLEAFF.

The chain joins TRBV6-6 to TRBJ1-1; D call uncertain. Germline assignment: CDR1 MNHNY and CDR2 SVGAGI (reference sequence). CDR3 length: 14 amino acids. Trimming took 6 bases from V and 1 from J, leaving 12 bases between them. DNA for the CDR3: TGTGCCAGCAGACCCCTCGGGAGGAACACTGAAGCTTTCTTT. As protein: CASRPLGRNTEAFF.

The V and J genes are TRBV20-1 and TRBJ1-5, with D tentatively TRBD1 (6 bases). Germline assignment: CDR1 DFQATT and CDR2 SNEGSKA (reference sequence). This CDR3 region has 14 residues. V shed 3 bases and J shed 3 bases, with 12 bases lying between them. The DNA of the CDR3 is TGCAGTGCTAGTTCAGGGGCCATCAATCAGCCCCAGCATTTT. Translated, it gives CSASSGAINQPQHF.

This clone occurred once. J is TRBJ1-1 and V is TRBV14; D uncertain. V shed 4 bases and J shed 2 bases, with 8 bases lying between them. The CDR3 runs 13 residues. The V gene's germline CDR1 is SGHDN and CDR2 FVKESK. The DNA of the CDR3 is TGTGCCAGCAGCCCTTGGGGAAACACTGAAGCTTTCTTT. Encoded protein: CASSPWGNTEAFF.

The V call is TRBV12-3 or TRBV12-4, the J call TRBJ1-1; D unclear. V was shortened by 4 bases and J by 12 bases, with 18 bases between the two germline ends. CDR3 size: 13 residues. The CDR3 DNA sequence: TGTGCCAGCAGTTCCTCCAACAGTGTTCGAACTTTCTTT. Amino acids: CASSSSNSVRTFF.

The table lists this clone with a count of one. CDR3 coding DNA: TGTGCCAGCAGCTCAAATAGCGGGGGGGCCAAAGATACGCAGTATTTT. As protein: CASSSNSGGAKDTQYF. The rearrangement links TRBV3-1 (or the pseudogene TRBV3-2) to TRBJ2-3, with 11 bases fitting TRBD2. Germline loops: CDR1 LGHDT, CDR2 YNNKEL (reference sequence). This CDR3 has 16 residues. The ends lost 5 bases at V and 5 bases at J; junction bases unmatched: 9.

The chain links TRBV14 to TRBJ1-2, with a possible D match to TRBD1 (6 bases). The V gene's germline CDR1 is SGHDN and CDR2 FVKESK. The CDR3 consists of 18 residues. V dropped 0 bases and J dropped 3 bases, with 20 bases sitting between them. This CDR3 is CASSQEPDSTYFHYGYTF. The CDR3 bases are TGTGCCAGCAGCCAAGAACCGGACAGCACTTACTTTCACTATGGCTACACCTTC.

This clone has only one observation. The rearrangement links TRBV3-1 (or the pseudogene TRBV3-2) to TRBJ1-1; TRBD1 is a possible D gene (6 bases). Germline V gives CDR1 LGHDT, CDR2 YNNKEL (reference sequence). The CDR3 loop spans 15 amino acids. Trimming cost V 1 base and J 2 bases, with 11 bases left between them. CDR3 nucleotide sequence: TGTGCCAGCAGCCAAGTAGGACAGTTAAACACTGAAGCTTTCTTT. Translated, it gives CASSQVGQLNTEAFF.

The chain uses TRBV7-9 and TRBJ1-1; no firm D call. Trimming removed 1 base from V and 4 bases from J, with 10 bases in between. The CDR3 loop spans 14 amino acids. Germline values: CDR1 SEHNR, CDR2 FQNEAQ (reference sequence). CDR3 sequence reads: CASSLGWPRTEAFF. The CDR3 DNA sequence: TGTGCCAGCAGCTTAGGGTGGCCCCGCACTGAAGCTTTCTTT.

The gene calls are TRBV15 and TRBJ1-1, with D unclear. The CDR3 has 15 residues. V was clipped by 0 bases and J by 0 bases, with 8 bases between them. The germline CDR1 and CDR2 sequences are LNHNV and YYDKDF (reference sequence). CDR3 loop: CATSRDPRLNTEAFF. DNA of the CDR3: TGTGCCACCAGCAGAGATCCAAGATTGAACACTGAAGCTTTCTTT.

The chain carries TRBV5-1 and TRBJ1-1, with D uncertain. Germline CDR1 and CDR2: SGHRS and YFSETQ. The CDR3 runs to 13 residues. Trimming cost V 5 bases and J 0 bases, with 8 bases left between them. CDR3 sequence (DNA): TGCGCCAGCAGAAGGGCGGTGAACACTGAAGCTTTCTTT. Translation gives CASRRAVNTEAFF.

CDR3 nucleotides: TGTGCCAGCAGTTACTCGGGGCAGCTATCAGATACGCAGTATTTT. Residues: CASSYSGQLSDTQYF. V is TRBV6-5 and J is TRBJ2-3; possibly TRBD1 for D (5 bases). CDR3 length: 15 amino acids. Germline V gives CDR1 MNHEY, CDR2 SVGAGI. V was clipped by 0 bases and J by 4 bases, with 11 bases between them.

The J gene is TRBJ1-1, the V gene TRBV5-1, with 9 positions matching TRBD1. Germline CDR1 is SGHRS and CDR2 is YFSETQ. Trimming at V came to 5 bases and at J to 6 bases, leaving 11 bases not matched to a gene. This CDR3 comprises 15 residues. The CDR3 DNA reads TGCGCCAGCAGACCGGGACAGGGAGGCCGGGCTGAAGCTTTCTTT. Its protein product is CASRPGQGGRAEAFF. The variable domain in full, with the rest retrieved from reference TRBV5-1 and TRBJ1-1, is KAGVTQTPRYLIKTRGQQVTLSCSPISGHRSVSWYQQTPGQGLQFLFEYFSETQRNKGNFPGRFSGRQFSNSRSEMNVSTLELGDSALYLCASRPGQGGRAEAFFGQGTRLTVV.